This TCR beta chain was sequenced in a study of shared clonotypes between healthy human individuals. At deep level, the assay was performed. Method: immunoSEQ multiplex PCR; TCRdb's copy keeps in-frame clones and lacks some. The sample shows approximately 2.3 million clones, approximately 95% of them seen only once. Trimming left V 2 bases short and J 7 bases short, with 21 bases between. The CDR3 contains 16 residues. CDR1 is SGHRS and CDR2 is YFSETQ in the germline V gene. This clonotype was sampled from a man between 18 and 35 years old in good health. Some clones in this sample may be carry-over from other donors' samples. Sequencing used naive CD4+ T cells from PBMCs. Subset noted: CD45RA+ positively selected. This chain connects TRBV5-1 to TRBJ2-5, with TRBD1 as a possible D gene (6 bases). CDR3: CASSFGGSFPPGTQYF. CDR3 bases: TGCGCCAGCAGCTTTGGGGGCTCTTTCCCACCAGGGACCCAGTACTTC.